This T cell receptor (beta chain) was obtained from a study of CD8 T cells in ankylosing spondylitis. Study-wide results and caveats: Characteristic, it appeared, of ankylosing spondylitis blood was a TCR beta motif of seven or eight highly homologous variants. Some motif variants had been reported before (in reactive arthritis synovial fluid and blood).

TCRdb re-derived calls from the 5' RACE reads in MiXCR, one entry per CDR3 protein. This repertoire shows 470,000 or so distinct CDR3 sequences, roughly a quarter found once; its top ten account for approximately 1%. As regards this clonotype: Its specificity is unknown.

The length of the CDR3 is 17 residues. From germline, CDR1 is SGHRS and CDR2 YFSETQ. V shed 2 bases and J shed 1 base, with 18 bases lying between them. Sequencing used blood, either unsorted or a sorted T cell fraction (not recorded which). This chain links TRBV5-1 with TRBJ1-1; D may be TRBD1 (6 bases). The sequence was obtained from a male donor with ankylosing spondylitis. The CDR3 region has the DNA TGCGCCAGCAGCTTAACCGGACAGAGTCAAAGGAACACTGAAGCTTTCTTT. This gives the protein CASSLTGQSQRNTEAFF.